This T cell receptor (beta chain) was captured by sequencing in a study of Graves' ophthalmopathy and Graves' hyperthyroidism. With a duration under 3 months, ophthalmopathy in the donors showed moderate-to-severe activity, CAS ≥3 and NOSPECS ≥4. Patients were excluded if they had other autoimmune diseases or uncontrolled infections, and likewise if pregnancy or lactation applied. What supplied the PBMCs was about 9.8 ml of fresh peripheral blood. CDR1 and CDR2 (germline): SGDLS, YYNGEE. This CDR3 is 15 amino acids long. The ends lost 4 bases at V and 3 bases at J; junction bases unmatched: 8. Amplification of the TCR beta CDR3 regions used RNA transcripts (as template). An initial RT-PCR round employing HTBI primers preceded a second-round multiplex PCR. TCRdb reanalysed the multiplex PCR reads using MiXCR and keeps one entry per CDR3 protein. The repertoire has about 240,000 distinct CDR3 sequences, around 50% of them found once; the top ten carry less than 50%.

Sample: peripheral blood. The TCR comes from an adult man with Graves' ophthalmopathy. The chain joins TRBV9 to TRBJ2-7; 9 bases line up with TRBD1. Here the CDR3 reads CASSPVGTGFYEQYF. As DNA, the CDR3 is TGTGCCAGCAGCCCGGTAGGGACAGGGTTCTACGAGCAGTACTTC.